Below, 3 T cell receptor beta chains from the same sample are listed, as sequenced in a study of Ad26.COV2.S vaccination and SARS-CoV-2 variants. Method: immunoSEQ multiplex PCR; TCRdb's copy keeps in-frame clones and lacks some. The sample records 300,000 to 450,000 clones, approximately 84% being singletons. Specified treatment: roughly 20 received Ad26.COV2.S at low or high dose, single or two shots; five or six received placebo; per-sample allocation not given. The study sampled participants on day 63 after the first vaccine or placebo injection. This specimen consisted of peripheral blood, obtained in a trial of Ad26.COV2.S vaccine versus placebo. These receptors were taken from a person between 18 and 60 years old who received the Ad26.COV2.S COVID-19 vaccine or a placebo.

V usage is TRBV7-2 and J usage is TRBJ2-3; TRBD2 agrees at 8 bases. J was trimmed by 1 base and V by 5 bases; bases with no gene match: 5. The CDR3 consists of 15 residues. Germline V gene sequence: CDR1 SGHTA, CDR2 FQGNSA. CDR3 DNA: TGTGCCAGCAGCCCCGGGGGGGCCGGCACAGATACGCAGTATTTT. Translating it yields CASSPGGAGTDTQYF.

The gene calls are TRBV2 and TRBJ2-7; D possibly corresponds to TRBD1 (6 bases). V lost 7 bases to trimming and J lost 0 bases, with 13 bases between them. CDR3 length: 14 amino acids. Germline V gene sequence: CDR1 SNHLY, CDR2 FYNNEI. CDR3 sequence: CASIVTGSSYEQYF. CDR3 in DNA: TGTGCCAGCATAGTAACAGGGAGCTCCTACGAGCAGTACTTC.

The chain employs TRBV19 and TRBJ1-5; TRBD1 is a possible D gene (5 bases). Germline CDR1 LNHDA, CDR2 SQIVND (reference sequence). This CDR3 is 15 amino acids long. V was pared by 1 base and J by 8 bases, with 15 bases between. CDR3 region: CASSIVSTGKEPQHF. In DNA form, the CDR3 reads TGTGCCAGTAGTATAGTTTCTACAGGCAAGGAGCCCCAGCATTTT.